The T cell receptor (beta chain) described here comes from a study of beta chain features in type 1 diabetes. Blood was drawn once from each donor into heparinised tubes. The draws averaged around 0.12 L. This clone was seen only a few times. Isolated RNA was reverse transcribed in full, so expressed TCRB transcripts were sequenced. Profiling relied on immunoSEQ multiplex PCR, and the TCRdb table lists in-frame clones only, not all of them. The data show fewer than 400,000 clones, roughly 8% seen once. The sequence derives from a woman under 30 in good health. The sequenced sample was central memory CD4+ T cells from blood.

The CDR3 DNA follows: TGTGCCAGCAGTCAACTAGCGGGAGCCCTCACAGATACGCAGTATTTT. Protein product: CASSQLAGALTDTQYF. The V and J genes are TRBV28 and TRBJ2-3, with 11 bases fitting TRBD2. The germline gives CDR1 MDHEN, CDR2 SYDVKM. Germline trimming cut 5 bases from V and 2 bases from J; bases unmatched to any gene: 6. This CDR3 is built from 16 residues.